This T cell receptor beta chain was recorded in a study of cytomegalovirus exposure and HLA in healthy donors. Primers for the PCR totalled 60 Vbeta and 13 Jbeta. Produced via immunoSEQ multiplex PCR; TCRdb's table is partial and in-frame only. The sample includes about 210,000 clones, approximately 86% of them seen just once. The sequenced material came from PBMCs. This clonotype originated in a woman in her 30s in good health and CMV-seronegative.

The CDR3 DNA is TGTGCCAGCAGCCCTGTAGCGGGAGGGGTAGATGAGCAGTTCTTC. It specifies CASSPVAGGVDEQFF. The V gene is TRBV11-2, the J gene TRBJ2-1, with 11 positions matching TRBD2. Germline CDR1 and CDR2: SGHAT and FQNNGV. The CDR3 spans 15 residues. V dropped 5 bases and J dropped 8; count of bases not matched to a gene: 8.